The sequence of this T cell receptor (beta chain) was determined in a study of blood T cell repertoires in COVID-19. Study as a whole: Samples of COVID-19 (acute and convalescent) were obtained from the United States, Italy and Spain.

V was pared by 5 bases and J by 0 bases, with 2 bases of the junction left unmatched. The germline V gene has CDR1 MNHEY and CDR2 SMNVEV (reference sequence). This CDR3 comprises 15 residues. In the source study's methods: Quantification of nucleated cells was approximated via reference gene primer amplification. Profiling relied on immunoSEQ multiplex PCR, and the TCRdb table lists in-frame clones only, not all of them. V and J calls and clone size are copied from that table; D and trimming were computed from the DNA. The top ten hold approximately 6% of the sample, which has approximately 82,000 clones, 80% to 95% seen once.

Specimen: peripheral blood. The receptor comes from a woman in her fifties or sixties with active COVID-19. The chain couples TRBV27 to TRBJ1-5; 9 bases match TRBD1. CDR3 sequence: CASSRTGDSNQPQHF. CDR3 sequence (DNA): TGTGCCAGCAGTCGGACAGGGGATAGCAATCAGCCCCAGCATTTT.